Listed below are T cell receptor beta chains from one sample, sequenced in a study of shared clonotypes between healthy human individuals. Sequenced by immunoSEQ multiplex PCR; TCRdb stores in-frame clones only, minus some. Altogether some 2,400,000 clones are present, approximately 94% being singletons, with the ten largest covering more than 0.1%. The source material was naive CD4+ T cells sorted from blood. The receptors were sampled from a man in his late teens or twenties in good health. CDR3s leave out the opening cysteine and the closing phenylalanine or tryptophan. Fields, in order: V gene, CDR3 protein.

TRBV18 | ASSPLASTDTQY
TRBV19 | ASSPSGTGFYNSPLH
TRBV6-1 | ASSERQETQY
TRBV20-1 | SAVLGNEQF
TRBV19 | ASSTAGQNSNQPQH
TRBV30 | AWRAMGDGNTIY
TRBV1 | TSSQERCGRDSYNEQF
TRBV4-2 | ASSQEGQGLRQPQH
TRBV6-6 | ASSYSGTGYT
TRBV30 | AWSAQFNQPQH
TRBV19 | ASSIAQGYEQY
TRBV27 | ASSFAGKYEQY
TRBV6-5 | ASKKGNSGNTIY
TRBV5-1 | ASTRGDSYNEQF
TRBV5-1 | ASSLEPGQGYNEQF
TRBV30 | AWSAGQGLANEQF
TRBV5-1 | ASSLVGTGSPEQY
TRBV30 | AWSPGAGPSYEQY
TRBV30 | AWTGDFRKTEAF
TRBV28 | ASSDGTGVYNEQF
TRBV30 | AWRAGLNAF
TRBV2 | ASRLYRDSSYEQY
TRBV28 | ASRKTGPIYGYT
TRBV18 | ASSPPGGAGANVLT
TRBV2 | ASSELLPNTEAF
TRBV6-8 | ASKHRTGAGPLRDQPQH
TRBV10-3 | AISDRRDTEAF
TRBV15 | ATSIRLIQETQY
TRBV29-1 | SVDISRTVYNEQF
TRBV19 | ASKEGMGYNEQF
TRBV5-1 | ASSPGLAGKETQY
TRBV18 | ASSPGQPSYEQY
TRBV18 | ASSPSGGPNTGELF
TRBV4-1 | ASSQDLQGNSPLH
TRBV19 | ASSTFLTSYEQY
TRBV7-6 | ASSRRQGVGELF
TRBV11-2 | ASSLSGQGGLAKNIQY
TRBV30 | AWSPGTNYGYT
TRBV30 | AWSTESSNYGYT
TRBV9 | ASSVATTSGGITQY
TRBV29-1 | SVESGTPAF
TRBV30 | AWSRVGETQY
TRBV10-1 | ASSVGTRDTQY